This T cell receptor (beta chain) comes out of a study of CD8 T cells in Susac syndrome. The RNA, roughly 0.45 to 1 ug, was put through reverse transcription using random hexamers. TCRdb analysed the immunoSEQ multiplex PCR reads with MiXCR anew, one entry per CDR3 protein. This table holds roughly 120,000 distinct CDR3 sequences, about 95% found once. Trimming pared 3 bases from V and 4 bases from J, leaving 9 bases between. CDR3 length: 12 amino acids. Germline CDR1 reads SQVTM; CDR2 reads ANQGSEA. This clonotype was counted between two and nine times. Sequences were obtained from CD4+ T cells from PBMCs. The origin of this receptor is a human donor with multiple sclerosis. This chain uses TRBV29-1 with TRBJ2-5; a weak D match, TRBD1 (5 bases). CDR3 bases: TGCAGCGTTGATTCGCAGGGAGAGACCCAGTACTTC. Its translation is CSVDSQGETQYF.